A selection of T cell receptor beta chains follows, all from one sample in a study of blood T cells in healthy people across ages. TCRdb re-derived calls from the 5' RACE reads in MiXCR, one entry per CDR3 protein. The table has about 780,000 distinct CDR3 sequences, 20% to 30% seen once; the top ten hold approximately 2.9%. A further study also used this sample, focusing on T cells of mothers and their children.

The sample was blood. The receptors here all came from a boy aged 5-17 years in good health. The CDR3 runs from the conserved cysteine through the conserved F or W. A D gene is named only where the DNA matches it firmly. Only some rows state a clone size, as once, few, many or a class for expanded clones.

j_call clone_size v_call d_call cdr3_aa cdr3_nt
TRBJ1-1 NA TRBV19 TRBD1 CAIPGQGAKGSEAFF TGTGCCATCCCGGGACAGGGGGCTAAGGGGTCTGAAGCTTTCTTT
TRBJ2-1 NA TRBV18 TRBD1 CASSPFLGGQGVSNEQFF TGTGCCAGCTCACCATTTCTTGGGGGACAGGGGGTTTCGAATGAGCAGTTCTTC
TRBJ2-1 few TRBV29-1 NA CSARGHEQFF TGCAGCGCCCGAGGCCATGAGCAGTTCTTC
TRBJ1-3 NA TRBV6-1 NA CASHEGSGNTIYF TGTGCCAGCCACGAGGGTTCTGGAAACACCATATATTTT
TRBJ1-1 NA TRBV6-5 NA CASSYSVENTEAFF TGTGCCAGCAGTTACTCGGTCGAGAACACTGAAGCTTTCTTT
TRBJ1-1 NA TRBV7-2 TRBD1 CASSLVQGASEAFF TGTGCCAGCAGCTTAGTTCAGGGGGCGTCTGAAGCTTTCTTT
TRBJ2-5 few TRBV7-2 TRBD2 CASNLAGVEETQYF TGTGCCAGCAACCTAGCGGGGGTCGAAGAGACCCAGTACTTC
TRBJ2-5 NA TRBV9 TRBD2 CASSVAAGGLTGETQYF TGTGCCAGCAGCGTAGCCGCGGGGGGGCTTACGGGAGAGACCCAGTACTTC
TRBJ2-2 few TRBV7-2 NA CASSLGQVATAGELFF TGTGCCAGCAGCTTAGGACAGGTTGCCACCGCCGGGGAGCTGTTTTTT
TRBJ1-4 NA TRBV18 TRBD1 CASSPGTGENGKLFF TGTGCCAGCTCACCAGGGACAGGGGAGAATGGAAAACTGTTTTTT
TRBJ2-1 NA TRBV18 NA CASSPGSGNEQFF TGTGCCAGCTCACCCGGAAGTGGCAATGAGCAGTTCTTC
TRBJ2-3 many TRBV28 TRBD2 CASSFFGGSGRDTQYF TGTGCCAGCAGTTTTTTCGGGGGTAGCGGGAGAGATACGCAGTATTTT
TRBJ1-4 many TRBV20-1 NA CSARDTTNEKLFF TGCAGTGCTAGGGATACAACTAATGAAAAACTGTTTTTT
TRBJ1-2 NA TRBV6-1 NA CASRIPGSNYGYTF TGTGCCAGCAGAATCCCAGGTTCTAACTATGGCTACACCTTC
TRBJ2-1 few TRBV28 NA CASTSPGRYNEQFF TGTGCCAGCACCTCACCGGGACGGTACAATGAGCAGTTCTTC
TRBJ1-2 NA TRBV24-1 NA CATSDGGPYRGYTF TGTGCCACCAGTGATGGGGGTCCCTACCGTGGCTACACCTTC
TRBJ2-1 many TRBV12-3/TRBV12-4 NA CASSFSGTYNEQFF TGTGCCAGCAGTTTCAGCGGTACCTACAATGAGCAGTTCTTC
TRBJ2-5 many TRBV5-1 TRBD2 CASSLGRAETQYF TGTGCCAGCAGCTTGGGGAGGGCAGAGACCCAGTACTTC
TRBJ2-1 NA TRBV7-9 TRBD2 CASSWGLAGGPEQFF TGTGCCAGCAGCTGGGGACTAGCGGGGGGCCCTGAGCAGTTCTTC
TRBJ1-3 NA TRBV7-9 NA CASSSPGAGNTIYF TGTGCCAGCAGCTCCCCCGGGGCTGGAAACACCATATATTTT
TRBJ1-3 NA TRBV6-5 NA CASSYSNRFGEPGNTIYF TGTGCCAGCAGTTACTCGAATCGTTTCGGAGAGCCTGGAAACACCATATATTTT
TRBJ2-7 few TRBV30 TRBD1 CAMGQLYEQYF TGTGCTATGGGACAGCTATACGAGCAGTACTTC
TRBJ1-1 NA TRBV5-1 NA CASSLVWGGDTEAFF TGCGCCAGCAGCTTGGTGTGGGGAGGGGACACTGAAGCTTTCTTT
TRBJ1-3 NA TRBV11-2 NA CASSWGTAGNTIYF TGTGCCAGCAGCTGGGGGACGGCTGGAAACACCATATATTTT
TRBJ2-7 few TRBV18 TRBD1 CASSGQGEDEQYF TGTGCCAGCTCAGGACAGGGGGAGGACGAGCAGTACTTC
TRBJ1-1 NA TRBV20-1 NA CSVGGVAGSMNTEAFF TGCAGTGTGGGTGGGGTGGCAGGCTCCATGAACACTGAAGCTTTCTTT
TRBJ2-3 few TRBV5-1 NA CASSLGEGARTDTQYF TGCGCCAGCAGCTTGGGGGAGGGGGCTCGCACAGATACGCAGTATTTT
TRBJ1-4 few TRBV3-1 NA CASSPWKTNEKLFF TGTGCCAGCAGCCCGTGGAAGACTAATGAAAAACTGTTTTTT
TRBJ2-1 NA TRBV9 TRBD1 CASSAGQPYNEQFF TGTGCCAGCAGCGCGGGACAGCCCTACAATGAGCAGTTCTTC
TRBJ2-7 NA TRBV7-2 NA CASSLGTGPFNEQYF TGTGCCAGCAGCTTAGGTACAGGCCCATTTAACGAGCAGTACTTC